These 17 T cell receptor beta chains came from one sample sequenced in a study of beta chain features in type 1 diabetes. As every portion of the isolated RNA was reverse transcribed, the sequencing read expressed TCRB transcripts. Data came from immunoSEQ multiplex PCR; TCRdb stores just in-frame clones and leaves some out. The table records more than 150,000 clones, about 13% of them present only once. Sequencing was performed on central memory CD4+ T cells from blood. The source is a woman between 18 and 29 years old in good health.

The rearrangement joins TRBV28 to TRBJ2-7, with 8 bases identical to TRBD1. Per germline, CDR1 MDHEN and CDR2 SYDVKM. The CDR3 runs 14 residues. The V gene end was trimmed by 3 bases and the J gene end by 7 bases; junction bases not matched to a gene: 8. The CDR3 DNA sequence: TGTGCCAGCAGTTTGACAGGGGCTAGGAGGGAGCAGTACTTC. This sequence encodes CASSLTGARREQYF.

The chain combines TRBV5-1 with TRBJ2-1; 7 bases align to TRBD2. CDR1 and CDR2 (germline): SGHRS, YFSETQ. V lost 2 bases, J lost 0 bases, and 14 bases stayed unmatched. This CDR3 spans 19 amino acids. The CDR3 here is CASSFLGLSGTFSYNEQFF. DNA for the CDR3: TGCGCCAGCAGCTTCCTGGGTCTAAGCGGGACGTTCTCCTACAATGAGCAGTTCTTC.

The rearrangement joins TRBV6-6 to TRBJ1-5, with TRBD1 as a possible D gene (5 bases). This CDR3 comprises 13 residues. CDR1 is MNHNY and CDR2 is SVGAGI in the germline V gene (reference sequence). This CDR3 reads CAEKQGMWQPQHF. CDR3 bases: TGTGCAGAGAAGCAGGGAATGTGGCAGCCCCAGCATTTT.

This clone was seen more than once but under ten times. The chain carries TRBV27 and TRBJ2-2; 8 bases agree with TRBD1. Germline trimming cut 3 bases from V and 4 bases from J; bases unmatched to any gene: 7. The CDR3 length is 16 residues. Germline V lookup: CDR1 MNHEY, CDR2 SMNVEV (reference sequence). Written as DNA, the CDR3 is TGTGCCAGCAGTTTCTTCGGACAGGGCGGCACCGGGGAGCTGTTTTTT. This sequence encodes CASSFFGQGGTGELFF.

This clone was seen more than once but under ten times. The chain recombines TRBV5-4 with TRBJ2-5; 11 positions agree with TRBD2. Germline CDR1 reads SGHNT; CDR2 reads YYREEE (reference sequence). The CDR3 covers 15 residues. Trimming cost V 2 bases and J 1 base; bases outside gene matches: 1. The CDR3 DNA reads as TGTGCCAGCAGCTTACTAGCGGGAGCCCAAGAGACCCAGTACTTC. Its protein product is CASSLLAGAQETQYF. Based on the CDR3 plus reference TRBV5-4 and TRBJ2-5, the full variable domain is ETGVTQSPTHLIKTRGQQVTLRCSSQSGHNTVSWYQQALGQGPQFIFQYYREEENGRGNFPPRFSGLQFPNYSSELNVNALELDDSALYLCASSLLAGAQETQYFGPGTRLLVL.

The V call is TRBV14, the J call TRBJ2-5, with TRBD2 identical over 8 bases. The CDR3 sequence is 13 residues long. V lost 5 bases and J lost 5; bases outside the gene matches: 4. The V gene's germline CDR1 is SGHDN and CDR2 FVKESK. The DNA for the CDR3 is TGTGCCAGCAGCTCGGGACTAGGGGAGACCCAGTACTTC. It is translated as CASSSGLGETQYF.

CDR3 sequence reads: CASSQANTGGNTEAFF. In DNA, the CDR3 is TGTGCCAGCAGCCAAGCCAATACAGGGGGAAACACTGAAGCTTTCTTT. The chain carries TRBV4-2 and TRBJ1-1; 8 bases align to TRBD1. Looked up from germline, CDR1 is LGHNA and CDR2 is YNFKEQ. This CDR3 is 16 amino acids long. The ends lost 1 base at V and 2 bases at J; junction bases unmatched: 6.

This clone was detected only a few times. The J gene is TRBJ2-1, the V gene TRBV30; D is unresolved. CDR3 length: 17 residues. Germline V gene lookup returns CDR1 GTSNPN and CDR2 SVGIG (reference sequence). V was pared by 2 bases and J by 0 bases, with 17 bases between. CDR3 in amino acids: CAWSRLSPVISYNEQFF. DNA for the CDR3: TGTGCCTGGAGTAGACTTAGCCCCGTGATCTCCTACAATGAGCAGTTCTTC. The whole variable domain, filled in from reference TRBV30 and TRBJ2-1, reads SQTIHQWPATLVQPVGSPLSLECTVEGTSNPNLYWYRQAAGRGLQLLFYSVGIGQISSEVPQNLSASRPQDRQFILSSKKLLLSDSGFYLCAWSRLSPVISYNEQFFGPGTRLTVL.

The V gene is TRBV29-1, the J gene TRBJ2-7, with 7 bases that match TRBD1. Germline assignment: CDR1 SQVTM and CDR2 ANQGSEA. Unmatched junction bases numbered 9, after V lost 4 bases and J lost 6 bases. The CDR3 length is 13 residues. The CDR3 nucleotides read TGCAGCGTTGGACAGGGTAATTTGCGCGAGCAGTACTTC. Its protein product is CSVGQGNLREQYF.

A note on this clone: The sample contains more than one DNA sequence encoding this CDR3. The V and J genes are TRBV7-9 and TRBJ1-1, with TRBD1 as a possible D gene (6 bases). Deletions cut 1 base from V and 1 base from J, with 7 bases between. The CDR3 extends over 14 amino acids. Germline V gives CDR1 SEHNR, CDR2 FQNEAQ (reference sequence). The CDR3 is CASSLGGGNTEAFF. The CDR3 nucleotides are TGTGCCAGCAGCTTAGGAGGGGGGAACACTGAAGCTTTCTTT.

By share, this clone counts as medium-sized (0.01 to 0.1%). V usage is TRBV27 and J usage is TRBJ2-7; a weak D match, TRBD1 (6 bases). Trimming shortened V by 8 bases and J by 6 bases, and 17 bases separated the two germline ends. CDR1 is MNHEY and CDR2 is SMNVEV in the germline V gene (reference sequence). The length of the CDR3 is 13 residues. CDR3 loop: CASRTSLTGEQYF. CDR3 sequence (DNA): TGTGCCAGCCGTACTAGTTTGACAGGCGAGCAGTACTTC.

In its sample, this clone was seen a few times. V is TRBV20-1 and J is TRBJ2-7; perhaps TRBD1 as D (6 bases). Trimming shortened V by 8 bases and J by 3 bases, and 11 bases separated the two germline ends. This CDR3 comprises 11 residues. CDR1 DFQATT and CDR2 SNEGSKA come from the germline V gene (reference sequence). CDR3 sequence reads: CSLRDNYEQYF. CDR3 sequence (DNA): TGCAGTCTCCGGGACAACTACGAGCAGTACTTC.

The J gene is TRBJ1-5, the V gene TRBV5-1, with 7 positions matching TRBD1. CDR3 size: 15 residues. The germline gives CDR1 SGHRS, CDR2 YFSETQ. V was pared by 4 bases and J by 0 bases, with 4 bases of the junction left unmatched. The CDR3 DNA reads as TGCGCCAGCAGCGAATCAGGGGGTAGCAATCAGCCCCAGCATTTT. Residues: CASSESGGSNQPQHF.

This clone was recorded many times. This rearrangement joins TRBV11-2 to TRBJ1-1, with TRBD1 as a possible D gene (6 bases). CDR1 and CDR2 (germline): SGHAT, FQNNGV. This CDR3 is built from 15 residues. V was pared by 6 bases and J by 1 base, with 15 bases between. For the CDR3, the DNA is TGTGCCAGCAGGTACGCCTCCAGGGGGAACACTGAAGCTTTCTTT. Its translation is CASRYASRGNTEAFF.

The V gene is TRBV7-3, the J gene TRBJ1-1; D uncertain. V was pared by 1 base and J by 6 bases, with 9 bases between. Germline V gives CDR1 SGHTA, CDR2 FQGTGA. This CDR3 is 13 amino acids long. The CDR3 loop is CASSLKTTSEAFF. DNA for the CDR3: TGTGCCAGCAGCTTAAAGACTACATCTGAAGCTTTCTTT.

V is TRBV28 and J is TRBJ1-1; D gene unclear. The germline CDR1 and CDR2 sequences are MDHEN and SYDVKM. This CDR3 spans 13 amino acids. Trimming pared 7 bases from V and 0 bases from J, leaving 9 bases between. This CDR3 is CASKTEMNTEAFF. The CDR3 region has the DNA TGTGCCAGCAAGACTGAGATGAACACTGAAGCTTTCTTT. The complete variable domain, with remaining parts taken from reference TRBV28 and TRBJ1-1, reads DVKVTQSSRYLVKRTGEKVFLECVQDMDHENMFWYRQDPGLGLRLIYFSYDVKMKEKGDIPEGYSVSREKKERFSLILESASTNQTSMYLCASKTEMNTEAFFGQGTRLTVV.

Only a few counts were recorded for this clone. This chain joins TRBV2 and TRBJ2-1; possible D gene TRBD1, 6 bases. This CDR3 spans 14 amino acids. Germline V gene lookup returns CDR1 SNHLY and CDR2 FYNNEI. V gave up 4 bases and J gave up 6 bases, with 13 bases separating them. The CDR3 DNA sequence: TGTGCCAGCAGTGTAACAGGGAGAGGCAATGAGCAGTTCTTC. This sequence encodes CASSVTGRGNEQFF.